These T cell receptor beta chains were read from a single sample in a study of response to subunit inactivated influenza vaccine. A single record per CDR3 protein comes from TCRdb applying MiXCR to the RT-PCR reads. Here the sample spans roughly 650,000 distinct CDR3 sequences, 14% being singletons. The sequencing here drew on PBMCs from blood, taken 14 to 15 days before vaccination. These receptors came from a middle-aged man who received an inactivated influenza vaccine. The CDR3 runs from the conserved cysteine through the conserved F or W. The order of the fields is D gene, clone size, V gene, J gene, CDR3 protein, CDR3 DNA. A D gene is named only where the DNA matches it firmly. Size values are once, few and many counts, or a class for expanded clones, and some rows have none.

NA	few	TRBV2	TRBJ1-6	CASSERPGAVSPLHF	TGTGCCAGCAGTGAAAGACCCGGCGCGGTCTCACCCCTCCACTTT
NA	few	TRBV20-1	TRBJ1-4	CSARRRFPITNEKLFF	TGCAGTGCTAGACGCAGATTCCCCATAACTAATGAAAAACTGTTTTTT
NA	few	TRBV3-1	TRBJ1-1	CASSDVGGLEAFF	TGTGCCAGCAGCGATGTCGGGGGCTTAGAAGCTTTCTTT
TRBD2	few	TRBV6-1	TRBJ2-1	CASSLSGSLDNEQFF	TGTGCCAGCAGTCTTAGCGGGAGTCTAGACAATGAGCAGTTCTTC
NA	few	TRBV20-1	TRBJ1-5	CSARDGRDPRPNQPQHF	TGCAGTGCTAGAGATGGGAGGGACCCTCGGCCTAATCAGCCCCAGCATTTT
TRBD2	few	TRBV6-2/TRBV6-3	TRBJ2-1	CASSYSIGLAGLYNEQFF	TGTGCCAGCAGTTACTCGATAGGGCTAGCGGGTTTATACAATGAGCAGTTCTTC
TRBD1	few	TRBV5-5	TRBJ2-2	CASSSGQGVAGELFF	TGTGCCAGCAGCTCGGGACAGGGGGTGGCCGGGGAGCTGTTTTTT
NA	NA	TRBV6-1	TRBJ1-5	CASVGARQPQHF	TGTGCCAGCGTGGGGGCTCGGCAGCCCCAGCATTTT
NA	NA	TRBV9	TRBJ2-7	CASSPRSGSGEQYF	TGTGCCAGCAGCCCACGGTCGGGGAGCGGCGAGCAGTACTTC
NA	many	TRBV28	TRBJ2-7	CASSLKGVQQYF	TGTGCCAGCAGTTTGAAGGGGGTCCAGCAGTACTTC
NA	NA	TRBV28	TRBJ1-1	CASSWSAEAFF	TGTGCCAGCAGTTGGTCGGCTGAAGCTTTCTTT
NA	NA	TRBV5-4	TRBJ2-1	CASSLWVSSYNEQFF	TGTGCCAGCAGCTTGTGGGTTAGCTCCTACAATGAGCAGTTCTTC
TRBD1	few	TRBV18	TRBJ2-1	CASSLASGTDNEQFF	TGTGCCAGCTCACTAGCTTCCGGGACAGACAATGAGCAGTTCTTC
TRBD1	few	TRBV11-2	TRBJ1-4	CASSLDRLGEKLFF	TGTGCCAGCAGCTTGGACAGGCTCGGTGAAAAACTGTTTTTT
TRBD1	few	TRBV4-2	TRBJ2-4	CASSPMSGQLNIQYF	TGTGCCAGCAGCCCCATGTCGGGACAGTTAAACATTCAGTACTTC
TRBD1	once	TRBV5-6	TRBJ1-2	CASSAIPGQGDYGYTF	TGTGCCAGCAGCGCAATACCGGGACAGGGCGACTATGGCTACACCTTC
NA	few	TRBV7-9	TRBJ2-2	CASSLAPNANTGELFF	TGTGCCAGCAGCTTAGCCCCAAACGCGAACACCGGGGAGCTGTTTTTT
NA	NA	TRBV4-3	TRBJ2-1	CASSQDPPTGSGSHEQFF	TGCGCCAGCAGCCAAGATCCCCCGACAGGCAGCGGTTCCCATGAGCAGTTCTTC